This entry lists 4 T cell receptor beta chains sequenced from one sample in a study of OX40 agonist ivuxolimab in advanced cancers. Clones were sequenced by immunoSEQ multiplex PCR, and TCRdb holds only the in-frame ones, with some missing. The table has about 89,000 clones, over 75% seen once. Sequencing used CD4+ or CD8+ T cells sorted from blood, obtained in a trial of the OX40 agonist ivuxolimab. These receptors were collected from an adult with an advanced solid tumor such as melanoma, head and neck, liver or kidney cancer.

The J gene is TRBJ2-7, the V gene TRBV5-5, with unresolved D. V was cut by 2 bases and J by 5 bases, with 11 bases left in between. Germline V gene data show CDR1 as SGHKS and CDR2 as YYEKEE (reference sequence). CDR3 size: 13 residues. CDR3 sequence reads: CASSFSREHEQYF. The CDR3 coding sequence is TGTGCCAGCAGCTTTAGTAGGGAACACGAGCAGTACTTC.

This chain uses TRBV7-8 with TRBJ2-7; D ambiguous. Germline CDR1 SGHVS, CDR2 FQNEAQ. This CDR3 region has 11 residues. The V end was cut by 1 base, the J end by 4 bases, with 2 bases between. CDR3 sequence (DNA): TGTGCCAGCAGCTTAGATTACGAGCAGTACTTC. It is translated as CASSLDYEQYF.

This rearrangement joins TRBV5-1 to TRBJ2-2; 9 bases fit TRBD1. The CDR3 spans 16 residues. Germline V CDR1 and CDR2: SGHRS, YFSETQ. With V trimmed by 3 bases and J by 4 bases, 7 bases remained unmatched. The CDR3: CASSSAHRGLTGELFF. CDR3 in DNA: TGCGCCAGCAGCTCAGCTCACAGGGGGCTCACCGGGGAGCTGTTTTTT.

The V gene is TRBV4-1, the J gene TRBJ2-2, with 7 bases fitting TRBD2. Trimming cost V 0 bases and J 4 bases; bases outside gene matches: 11. The germline CDR1 and CDR2 sequences are MGHRA and YSYEKL. The CDR3 runs to 18 residues. This CDR3 is CASSQEFLAVGSTGELFF. The CDR3 DNA reads TGCGCCAGCAGCCAAGAATTTCTAGCGGTCGGGAGCACCGGGGAGCTGTTTTTT.